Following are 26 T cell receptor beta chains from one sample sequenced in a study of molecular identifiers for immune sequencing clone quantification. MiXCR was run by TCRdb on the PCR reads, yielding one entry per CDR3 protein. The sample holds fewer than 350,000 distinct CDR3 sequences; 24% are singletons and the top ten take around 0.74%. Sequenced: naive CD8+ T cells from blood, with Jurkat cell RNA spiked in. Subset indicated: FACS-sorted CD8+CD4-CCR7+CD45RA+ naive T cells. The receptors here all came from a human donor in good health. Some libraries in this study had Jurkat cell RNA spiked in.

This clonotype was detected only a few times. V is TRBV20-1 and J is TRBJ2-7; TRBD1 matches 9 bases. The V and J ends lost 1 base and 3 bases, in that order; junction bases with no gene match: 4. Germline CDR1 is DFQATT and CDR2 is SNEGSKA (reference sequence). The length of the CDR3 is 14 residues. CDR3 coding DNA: TGCAGTGCTAGAGGGACAGGGGTAAACTACGAGCAGTACTTC. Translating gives CSARGTGVNYEQYF.

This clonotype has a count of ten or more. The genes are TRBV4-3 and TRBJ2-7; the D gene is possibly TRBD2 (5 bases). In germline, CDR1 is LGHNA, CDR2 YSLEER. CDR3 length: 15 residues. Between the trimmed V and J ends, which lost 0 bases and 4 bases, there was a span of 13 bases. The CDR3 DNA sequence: TGCGCCAGCAGCCAAGACCGGACTCCGGGGTACGAGCAGTACTTC. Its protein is CASSQDRTPGYEQYF.

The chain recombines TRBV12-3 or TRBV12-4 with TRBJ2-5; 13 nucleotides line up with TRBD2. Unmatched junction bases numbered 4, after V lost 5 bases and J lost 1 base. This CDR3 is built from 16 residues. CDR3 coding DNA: TGTGCCAGCAGTACCGGGACTAGCGGGGTCCAAGAGACCCAGTACTTC. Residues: CASSTGTSGVQETQYF.

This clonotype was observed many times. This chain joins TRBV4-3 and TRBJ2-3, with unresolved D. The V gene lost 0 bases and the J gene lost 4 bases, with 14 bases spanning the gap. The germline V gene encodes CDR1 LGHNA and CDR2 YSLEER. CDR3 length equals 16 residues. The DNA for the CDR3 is TGCGCCAGCAGCCAAGATGGCGGTAGGCGACCAGATACGCAGTATTTT. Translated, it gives CASSQDGGRRPDTQYF.

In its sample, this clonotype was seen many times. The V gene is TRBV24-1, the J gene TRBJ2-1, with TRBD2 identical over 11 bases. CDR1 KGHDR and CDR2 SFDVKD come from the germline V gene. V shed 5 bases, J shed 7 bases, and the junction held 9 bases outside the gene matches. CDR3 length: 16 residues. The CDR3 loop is CATSGYSGRARNEQFF. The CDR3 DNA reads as TGTGCCACCAGTGGTTATAGCGGGAGGGCCCGTAATGAGCAGTTCTTC.

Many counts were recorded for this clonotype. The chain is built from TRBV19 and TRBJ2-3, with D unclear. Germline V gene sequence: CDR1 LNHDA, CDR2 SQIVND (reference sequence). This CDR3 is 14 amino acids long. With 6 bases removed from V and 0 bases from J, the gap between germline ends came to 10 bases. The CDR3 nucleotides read TGTGCCAGTAGGGGTGAGACTAGCACAGATACGCAGTATTTT. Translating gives CASRGETSTDTQYF. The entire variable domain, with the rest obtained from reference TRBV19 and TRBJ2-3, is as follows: DGGITQSPKYLFRKEGQNVTLSCEQNLNHDAMYWYRQDPGQGLRLIYYSQIVNDFQKGDIAEGYSVSREKKESFPLTVTSAQKNPTAFYLCASRGETSTDTQYFGPGTRLTVL.

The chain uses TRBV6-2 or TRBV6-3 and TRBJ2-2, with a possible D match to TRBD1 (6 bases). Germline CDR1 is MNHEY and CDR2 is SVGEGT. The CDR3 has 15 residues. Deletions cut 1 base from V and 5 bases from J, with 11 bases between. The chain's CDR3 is CASSYWTAKTGELFF. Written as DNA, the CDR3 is TGTGCCAGCAGTTACTGGACAGCCAAGACCGGGGAGCTGTTTTTT.

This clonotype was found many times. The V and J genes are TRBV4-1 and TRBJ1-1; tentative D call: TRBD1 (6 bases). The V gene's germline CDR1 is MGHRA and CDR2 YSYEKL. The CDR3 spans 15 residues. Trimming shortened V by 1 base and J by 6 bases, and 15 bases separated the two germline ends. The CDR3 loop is CASSQVRGADSEAFF. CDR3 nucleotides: TGCGCCAGCAGCCAAGTTCGGGGGGCCGATTCTGAAGCTTTCTTT.

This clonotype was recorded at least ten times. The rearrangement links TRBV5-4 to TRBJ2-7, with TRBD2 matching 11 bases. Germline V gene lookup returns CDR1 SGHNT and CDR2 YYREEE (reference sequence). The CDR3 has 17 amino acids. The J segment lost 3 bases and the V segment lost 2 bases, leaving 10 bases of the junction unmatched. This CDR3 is CASSFRVTSGGVYEQYF. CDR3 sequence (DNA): TGTGCCAGCAGCTTCCGCGTCACTAGCGGGGGTGTCTACGAGCAGTACTTC.

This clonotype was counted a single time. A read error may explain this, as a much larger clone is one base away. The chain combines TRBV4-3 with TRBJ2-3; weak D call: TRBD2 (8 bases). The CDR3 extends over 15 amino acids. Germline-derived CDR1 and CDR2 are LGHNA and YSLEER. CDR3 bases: TGCGCCAGCAGCCAGAGCGGGAGTCGGACAGGTACGCAGTATTTT. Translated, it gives CASSQSGSRTGTQYF.

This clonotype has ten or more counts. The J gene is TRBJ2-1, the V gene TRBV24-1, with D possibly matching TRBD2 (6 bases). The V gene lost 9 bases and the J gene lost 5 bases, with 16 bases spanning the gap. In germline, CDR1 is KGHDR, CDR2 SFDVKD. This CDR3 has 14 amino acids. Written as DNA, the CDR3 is TGTGCCACCGGAGATGCGGGAATTAACAATGAGCAGTTCTTC. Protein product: CATGDAGINNEQFF.

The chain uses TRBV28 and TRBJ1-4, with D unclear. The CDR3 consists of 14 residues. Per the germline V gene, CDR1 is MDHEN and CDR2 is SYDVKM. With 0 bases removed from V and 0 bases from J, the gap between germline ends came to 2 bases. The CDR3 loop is CASSLWSTNEKLFF. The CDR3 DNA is TGTGCCAGCAGTTTATGGTCAACTAATGAAAAACTGTTTTTT.

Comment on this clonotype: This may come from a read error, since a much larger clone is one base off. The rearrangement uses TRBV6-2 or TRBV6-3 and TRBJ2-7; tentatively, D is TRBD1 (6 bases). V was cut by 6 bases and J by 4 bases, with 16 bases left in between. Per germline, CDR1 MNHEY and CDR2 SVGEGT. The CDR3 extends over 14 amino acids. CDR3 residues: CASSYNVGGYEQYF. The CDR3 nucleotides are TGTGCCAGCAGCTACAACGTAGGGGGTTACGAGCAGTACTTC.

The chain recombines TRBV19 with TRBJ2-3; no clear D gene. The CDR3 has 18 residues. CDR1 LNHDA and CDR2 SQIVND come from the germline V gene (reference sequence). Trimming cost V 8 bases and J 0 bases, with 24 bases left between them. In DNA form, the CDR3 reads TGTGCCAGTGTGGGCTCACTTCAGGCCGACCAGAGCACAGATACGCAGTATTTT. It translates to CASVGSLQADQSTDTQYF.

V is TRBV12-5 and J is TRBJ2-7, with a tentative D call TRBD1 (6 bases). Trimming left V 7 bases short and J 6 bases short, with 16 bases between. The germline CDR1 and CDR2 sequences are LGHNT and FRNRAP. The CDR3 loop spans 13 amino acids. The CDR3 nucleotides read TGTGCTAGTGCCCCCCCTTTGGGGGCCGAGCAGTACTTC. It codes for CASAPPLGAEQYF.

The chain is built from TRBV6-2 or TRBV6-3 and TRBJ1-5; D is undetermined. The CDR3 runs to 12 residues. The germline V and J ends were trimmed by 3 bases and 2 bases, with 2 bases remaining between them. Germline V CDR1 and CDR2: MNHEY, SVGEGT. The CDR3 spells CASSYGNQPQHF. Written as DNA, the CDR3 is TGTGCCAGCAGTTATGGCAATCAGCCCCAGCATTTT.

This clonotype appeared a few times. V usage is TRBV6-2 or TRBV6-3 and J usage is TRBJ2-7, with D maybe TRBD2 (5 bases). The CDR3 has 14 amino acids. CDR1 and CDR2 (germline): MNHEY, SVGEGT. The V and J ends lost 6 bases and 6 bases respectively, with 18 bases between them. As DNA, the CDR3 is TGTGCCAGCAGGACCGCGGGCCGATTAGGCGAGCAGTACTTC. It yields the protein CASRTAGRLGEQYF.

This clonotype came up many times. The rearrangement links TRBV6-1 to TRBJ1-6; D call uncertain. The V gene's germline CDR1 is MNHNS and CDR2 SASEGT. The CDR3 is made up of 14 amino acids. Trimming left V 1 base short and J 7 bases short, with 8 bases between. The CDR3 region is CASSEGSANSPLHF. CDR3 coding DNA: TGTGCCAGCAGTGAAGGCAGTGCAAATTCACCCCTCCACTTT.

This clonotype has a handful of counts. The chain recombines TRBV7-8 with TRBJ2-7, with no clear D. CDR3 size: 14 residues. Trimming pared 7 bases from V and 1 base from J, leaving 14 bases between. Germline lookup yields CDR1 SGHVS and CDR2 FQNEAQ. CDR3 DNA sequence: TGTGCCAGCACCTCACCCGGTGGATCCTACGAGCAGTACTTC. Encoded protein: CASTSPGGSYEQYF.

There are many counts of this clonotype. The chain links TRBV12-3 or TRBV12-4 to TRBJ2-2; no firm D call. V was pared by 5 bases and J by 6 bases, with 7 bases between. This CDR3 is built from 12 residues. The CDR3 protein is CASSLWPGELFF. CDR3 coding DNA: TGTGCCAGCAGTCTATGGCCCGGGGAGCTGTTTTTT.

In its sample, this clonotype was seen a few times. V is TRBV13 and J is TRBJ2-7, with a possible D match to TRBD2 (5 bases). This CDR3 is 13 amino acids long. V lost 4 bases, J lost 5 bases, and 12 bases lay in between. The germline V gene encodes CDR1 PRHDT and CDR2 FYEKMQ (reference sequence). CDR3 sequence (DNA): TGTGCCAGCAGCTCCCCCGGGGAGAACGAGCAGTACTTC. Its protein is CASSSPGENEQYF.

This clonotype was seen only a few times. The DNA for the CDR3 is TGTGCCAGCAGCGCCCGACTAGCGGGGGCCCAGGAGGTCCAGTACTTC. It specifies CASSARLAGAQEVQYF. This chain connects TRBV9 to TRBJ2-5; 12 positions agree with TRBD2. The CDR3 consists of 16 residues. V shed 3 bases, J shed 10 bases, and the junction held 13 bases outside the gene matches. Germline CDR1 reads SGDLS; CDR2 reads YYNGEE.

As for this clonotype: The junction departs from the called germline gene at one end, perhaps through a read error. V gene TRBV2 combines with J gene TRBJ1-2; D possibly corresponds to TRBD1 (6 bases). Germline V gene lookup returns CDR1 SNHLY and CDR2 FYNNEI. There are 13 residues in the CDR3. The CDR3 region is CAGRDTNNYGYTF. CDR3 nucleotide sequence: TGTGCCGGCAGGGACACCAATAACTATGGCTACACCTTC.

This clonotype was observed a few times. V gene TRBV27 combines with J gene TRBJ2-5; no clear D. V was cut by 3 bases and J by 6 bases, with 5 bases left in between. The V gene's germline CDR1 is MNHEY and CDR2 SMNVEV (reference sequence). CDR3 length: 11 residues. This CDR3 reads CASSFRQTQYF. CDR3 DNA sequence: TGTGCCAGCAGTTTCCGGCAGACCCAGTACTTC.

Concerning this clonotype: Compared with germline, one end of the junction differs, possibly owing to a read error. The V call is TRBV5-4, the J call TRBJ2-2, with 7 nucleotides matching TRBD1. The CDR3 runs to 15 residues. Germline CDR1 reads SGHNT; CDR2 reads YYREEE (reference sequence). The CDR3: CASSYGQASAGELFF. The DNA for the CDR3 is TGTGCCAGCAGCTATGGACAGGCGTCGGCCGGGGAGCTGTTTTTC.

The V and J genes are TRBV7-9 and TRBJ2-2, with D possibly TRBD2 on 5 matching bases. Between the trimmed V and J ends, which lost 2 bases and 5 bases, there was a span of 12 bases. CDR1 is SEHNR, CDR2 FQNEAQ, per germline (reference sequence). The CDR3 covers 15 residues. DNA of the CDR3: TGTGCCAGCAGCTTACCTTCCGCGGGTACCGGGGAGCTGTTTTTT. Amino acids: CASSLPSAGTGELFF. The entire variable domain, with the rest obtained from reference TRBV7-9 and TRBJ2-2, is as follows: DTGVSQNPRHKITKRGQNVTFRCDPISEHNRLYWYRQTLGQGPEFLTYFQNEAQLEKSRLLSDRFSAERPKGSFSTLEIQRTEQGDSAMYLCASSLPSAGTGELFFGEGSRLTVL.